This TCR beta chain derives from a study of blood T cell repertoires in COVID-19. Study as a whole: The United States, Italy and Spain were the sources of the acute and convalescent COVID-19 samples. T cells, B-cell-depleted T cells, or PBMCs provided the cDNA or gDNA that served as material.

Original processing methods: Using reference gene primer amplification, nucleated cell counts were estimated. Method: immunoSEQ multiplex PCR; TCRdb's copy keeps in-frame clones and lacks some. V and J calls and clone size are given by that table; D and trimming were obtained from the DNA. Of about 47,000 clones listed, less than 90% were seen once; the top ten hold around 1.4%. Per the germline V gene, CDR1 is SEHNR and CDR2 is FQNEAQ (reference sequence). Trimming pared 5 bases from V and 8 bases from J, leaving 9 bases between. This CDR3 has 11 amino acids. The sequenced sample consisted of peripheral blood. The receptor was isolated from a man in his fifties with acute or convalescent COVID-19. The rearrangement uses TRBV7-9 and TRBJ1-1; D possibly corresponds to TRBD1 (5 bases). CDR3 loop: CASSDRQEAFF. CDR3 nucleotides: TGTGCCAGCAGCGACCGACAGGAAGCTTTCTTT.